Here is one TCR beta chain with its context. The germline V gene encodes CDR1 SGDLS and CDR2 YYNGEE. The CDR3 runs to 16 residues. The V and J ends lost 3 bases and 1 base respectively, with 17 bases between them. This record comes from a study of glioma-infiltrating T cells after dendritic cell vaccination. At the level of the study: Dendritic cells derived from monocytes and pulsed with autologous tumor lysate formed the vaccine.

Only patients with spare fresh-frozen tumor and over two years of follow-up were included. Before vaccination, two weeks after the third vaccination, and at progression, PBMC were collected. TCRdb's copy holds only in-frame clones and misses some; the assay was immunoSEQ multiplex PCR. Here the sample spans about 50,000 clones, about 85% being singletons. This chain connects TRBV9 to TRBJ2-7; the D gene is possibly TRBD2 (5 bases). The clonotype comes from a human donor with glioblastoma. The specimen was blood, collected before dendritic cell vaccination. The CDR3 DNA reads as TGTGCCAGCAGCGCTTTAGCGCAGACGACTTCCTACGAGCAGTACTTC. Translating gives CASSALAQTTSYEQYF.